This T cell receptor (beta chain) was retrieved from a study of CD8 T cells in ankylosing spondylitis. Quantitative 5'-RACE was performed with molecular barcodes, and it yielded the TCR beta libraries. In TCRdb, the 5' RACE reads were re-called with MiXCR into one record per CDR3 protein. The data show 35,000 to 40,000 distinct CDR3 sequences, more than 15% seen once. The CDR3 contains 15 residues. CDR1 is SGHRS, CDR2 YFSETQ, per germline. Trimming removed 4 bases from V and 4 bases from J; junction bases left unmatched: 11. The TCR originated in a male donor with ankylosing spondylitis or in good health (not recorded which). Sequenced sample: blood. The rearrangement joins TRBV5-1 to TRBJ2-7; 7 bases are shared with TRBD1. CDR3 sequence (DNA): TGCGCCAGCAGCCTCAACCCCGGGACAGATTACGAGCAGTACTTC. Translated: CASSLNPGTDYEQYF.